This section outlines one TCR beta chain sequence together with its context. The antigen is not known. There are 15 residues in the CDR3. V was pared by 5 bases and J by 1 base, with 3 bases of the junction left unmatched. Germline assignment: CDR1 SNHLY and CDR2 FYNNEI. Time point meaning: baseline, week 1 (first vaccination visit). Treatment in this sample: pre-vaccination baseline after standard-of-care therapy. New IDH1-mutant, ATRX-lost WHO grade 3 or 4 astrocytomas occurred in donors. The record originates from a study of a mutant IDH1 vaccine in newly diagnosed glioma. Study information: A roughly 62% male, approximately 38% female split and a mean age of 40.4 years characterized treated patients. Beforehand, treatment had been radiotherapy, temozolomide, or both; the majority received both. Study observations and caveats: Apparently, pseudoprogression bore no relation to changes among the top peripheral T cell clonotypes.

The method was immunoSEQ multiplex PCR; TCRdb's version includes in-frame clones alone and lacks a portion of them. The data show around 64,000 clones, over 70% seen once. The specimen comprised peripheral blood mononuclear cells (PBMCs), sampled from a glioma patient treated with radiotherapy, temozolomide or both. The TCR originated in a young woman with glioma. Some clones in this sample may be carry-over from other donors' samples. The chain uses TRBV2 and TRBJ1-5, with 9 positions matching TRBD1. The CDR3, as DNA: TGTGCCAGCAGTTGGGGACAGGGAAGCAATCAGCCCCAGCATTTT. Residues: CASSWGQGSNQPQHF.